This entry lists 29 T cell receptor beta chains sequenced from one sample in a study of cytomegalovirus exposure and HLA in healthy donors. Assay used: immunoSEQ multiplex PCR; TCRdb lists only in-frame clones, some missing. The sample has over 150,000 clones; 89% are singletons. Input material: PBMCs. All receptors derive from a man between 18 and 35 years old in good health and CMV-seropositive.

The rearrangement joins TRBV6-1 to TRBJ2-3; the match to TRBD1 covers 8 bases. This CDR3 spans 19 amino acids. The germline CDR1 and CDR2 sequences are MNHNS and SASEGT. V shed 2 bases, J shed 0 bases, and the junction held 13 bases outside the gene matches. The CDR3, as DNA: TGTGCCAGCAGTGAAAAGAAGGACAGGGCCTCTTCTAGCACAGATACGCAGTATTTT. Translating it yields CASSEKKDRASSSTDTQYF.

This sequence joins TRBV7-6 and TRBJ2-1; TRBD2 agrees at 10 bases. The CDR3 consists of 15 residues. Trimming removed 1 base from V and 6 bases from J; junction bases left unmatched: 3. The V gene's germline CDR1 is SGHVS and CDR2 FNYEAQ. The CDR3 spells CASSLEAGGSNEQFF. In DNA, the CDR3 is TGTGCCAGCAGCTTAGAAGCGGGGGGGTCCAATGAGCAGTTCTTC. Full variable domain (missing parts from reference TRBV7-6 and TRBJ2-1): GAGVSQSPRYKVTKRGQDVALRCDPISGHVSLYWYRQALGQGPEFLTYFNYEAQQDKSGLPNDRFSAERPEGSISTLTIQRTEQRDSAMYRCASSLEAGGSNEQFFGPGTRLTVL.

This clone was detected once. The chain links TRBV27 to TRBJ2-4, with D unresolved. Deletions cut 5 bases from V and 9 bases from J, with 17 bases between. Germline V gives CDR1 MNHEY, CDR2 SMNVEV (reference sequence). This CDR3 spans 14 amino acids. The CDR3 DNA reads TGTGCCAGCAGTCCCTCGGTCAAAAGTGTCATTCAGTACTTC. Translated, it gives CASSPSVKSVIQYF.

This chain joins TRBV5-4 and TRBJ2-2; D is possibly TRBD1 (6 bases). Between the trimmed V and J ends, which lost 7 bases and 7 bases, there was a span of 14 bases. There are 13 residues in the CDR3. Germline values: CDR1 SGHNT, CDR2 YYREEE (reference sequence). The CDR3 here is CASGLGAGGELFF. CDR3 sequence (DNA): TGTGCCAGCGGGCTGGGGGCCGGCGGGGAGCTGTTTTTT.

Details on this clone: This specimen includes other DNA sequences encoding the same CDR3. The rearrangement joins TRBV5-1 to TRBJ1-5; D is ambiguous. Germline CDR1 is SGHRS and CDR2 is YFSETQ. This CDR3 comprises 15 residues. V was clipped by 0 bases and J by 0 bases, with 7 bases between them. The CDR3 sequence: CASSLAGNSNQPQHF. In nucleotides, the CDR3 is TGCGCCAGCAGCTTGGCGGGGAATAGCAATCAGCCCCAGCATTTT.

The chain carries TRBV18 and TRBJ2-2; no clear D gene. The V gene lost 6 bases and the J gene lost 1 base, with 12 bases spanning the gap. Germline values: CDR1 KGHSH, CDR2 LQKENI. This CDR3 region has 15 residues. The chain's CDR3 is CASSPLQLNTGELFF. CDR3 coding DNA: TGTGCCAGCTCCCCCCTCCAACTGAACACCGGGGAGCTGTTTTTT.

This chain joins TRBV4-2 and TRBJ1-1, with a tentative D call TRBD1 (6 bases). This CDR3 is built from 15 residues. CDR1 is LGHNA and CDR2 is YNFKEQ in the germline V gene. V lost 0 bases, J lost 0 bases, and 8 bases lay in between. The CDR3 DNA sequence: TGTGCCAGCAGCCAAGAATCAGGGGTGAACACTGAAGCTTTCTTT. It translates to CASSQESGVNTEAFF.

This clone has just a few counts. This sequence joins TRBV7-9 and TRBJ1-3; no definite D call. Germline V gives CDR1 SEHNR, CDR2 FQNEAQ (reference sequence). V lost 1 base, J lost 0 bases, and 7 bases lay in between. This CDR3 region has 15 residues. Written as DNA, the CDR3 is TGTGCCAGCAGCTTAGTTACAATCTCTGGAAACACCATATATTTT. Translated, it gives CASSLVTISGNTIYF.

The rearrangement links TRBV11-3 to TRBJ1-2; maybe TRBD1 (5 bases). Germline values: CDR1 SGHNT, CDR2 YENEEA. The length of the CDR3 is 13 residues. V lost 5 bases and J 1 base, leaving 8 bases between the germline ends. CDR3 protein: CASSPGDNYGYTF. The DNA for the CDR3 is TGTGCCAGCAGCCCGGGGGATAACTATGGCTACACCTTC.

The chain joins TRBV19 to TRBJ2-7; 7 bases map to TRBD2. Germline-derived CDR1 and CDR2 are LNHDA and SQIVND (reference sequence). The CDR3 is made up of 14 amino acids. Trimming took 4 bases from V and 1 from J; bases not matched to a gene: 4. The CDR3 spells CASSNQRGSYEQYF. CDR3 DNA sequence: TGTGCCAGTAGTAACCAGCGGGGTTCCTACGAGCAGTACTTC. The complete variable domain, with remaining parts taken from reference TRBV19 and TRBJ2-7, reads DGGITQSPKYLFRKEGQNVTLSCEQNLNHDAMYWYRQDPGQGLRLIYYSQIVNDFQKGDIAEGYSVSREKKESFPLTVTSAQKNPTAFYLCASSNQRGSYEQYFGPGTRLTVT.

The rearrangement uses TRBV5-1 and TRBJ2-1; D is possibly TRBD1 (6 bases). The V end was cut by 7 bases, the J end by 9 bases, with 23 bases between. Per the germline V gene, CDR1 is SGHRS and CDR2 is YFSETQ. The CDR3 has 15 residues. CDR3 sequence reads: CASQSGQINIREQFF. For the CDR3, the DNA is TGCGCCAGCCAGAGCGGACAGATCAATATTCGTGAGCAGTTCTTC.

CDR3 protein: CASKVSGGGSTDTQYF. The CDR3 DNA is TGTGCCAGCAAGGTTTCGGGAGGGGGAAGCACAGATACGCAGTATTTT. V and J are TRBV7-9 and TRBJ2-3; 8 nucleotides match TRBD2. The CDR3 length is 16 residues. Germline V gene lookup returns CDR1 SEHNR and CDR2 FQNEAQ (reference sequence). V was pared by 7 bases and J by 0 bases, with 9 bases of the junction left unmatched.

This clone was observed once. The V and J genes are TRBV4-1 and TRBJ2-5, with D possibly TRBD1 on 6 matching bases. CDR1 is MGHRA and CDR2 is YSYEKL in the germline V gene. The CDR3 has 15 residues. Trimming cost V 1 base and J 4 bases, with 13 bases left between them. The CDR3 DNA reads TGCGCCAGCAGCCAAGCCACCCAGGGGCGAGAGACCCAGTACTTC. Protein: CASSQATQGRETQYF.

CDR3 amino acids: CASSPKRADTQYF. The CDR3 DNA is TGCGCCAGCTCACCGAAGAGGGCAGATACGCAGTATTTT. The chain carries TRBV4-1 and TRBJ2-3, with D tentatively TRBD2 (5 bases). Looked up from germline, CDR1 is MGHRA and CDR2 is YSYEKL. The V gene lost 8 bases and the J gene lost 4 bases, with 13 bases spanning the gap. This CDR3 has 13 residues.

This chain uses TRBV2 with TRBJ2-1; D unresolved. This CDR3 has 14 residues. Germline values: CDR1 SNHLY, CDR2 FYNNEI. Trimming stripped 8 bases from V and 3 bases from J, with 14 bases between. As DNA, the CDR3 is TGTGCCAGCGTGGGCAGAGCTTTCTACAATGAGCAGTTCTTC. Translating gives CASVGRAFYNEQFF. The variable domain in full, with the rest retrieved from reference TRBV2 and TRBJ2-1, is EPEVTQTPSHQVTQMGQEVILRCVPISNHLYFYWYRQILGQKVEFLVSFYNNEISEKSEIFDDQFSVERPDGSNFTLKIRSTKLEDSAMYFCASVGRAFYNEQFFGPGTRLTVL.

The chain carries TRBV19 and TRBJ2-1; tentatively, D is TRBD2 (7 bases). V gave up 8 bases and J gave up 6 bases, with 20 bases separating them. Germline V CDR1 and CDR2: LNHDA, SQIVND (reference sequence). CDR3 length: 15 residues. In DNA, the CDR3 is TGTGCCAGTCGGCCCGCGGGGGCGCGGAGCAATGAGCAGTTCTTC. Its protein product is CASRPAGARSNEQFF.

Concerning this clone itself: This specimen includes other DNA sequences encoding the same CDR3. The V call is TRBV30, the J call TRBJ1-1, with D maybe TRBD1 (5 bases). The CDR3 spans 11 residues. Germline V gene lookup returns CDR1 GTSNPN and CDR2 SVGIG (reference sequence). The V end was cut by 1 base, the J end by 11 bases, with 11 bases between. CDR3 sequence (DNA): TGTGCCTGGAGTGACCAGGGTTGGGCTTTCTTT. This sequence encodes CAWSDQGWAFF.

V and J are TRBV11-2 and TRBJ1-1; 10 nucleotides line up with TRBD1. The junction had 10 bases not matched to a gene; V was cut back by 5 bases and J by 4 bases. The CDR3 totals 16 residues. Germline CDR1 reads SGHAT; CDR2 reads FQNNGV. The CDR3 DNA reads TGTGCCAGCAGCCTCCCGGGACAGGGGTCGAGCACTGAAGCTTTCTTT. Its protein is CASSLPGQGSSTEAFF.

The rearrangement uses TRBV19 and TRBJ2-3; TRBD2 matches 8 bases. Germline trimming cut 5 bases from V and 1 base from J; bases unmatched to any gene: 5. Germline V gene sequence: CDR1 LNHDA, CDR2 SQIVND (reference sequence). This CDR3 has 15 residues. DNA for the CDR3: TGTGCCAGTAGTCAAGCGGGAGTGGGCACAGATACGCAGTATTTT. Translated: CASSQAGVGTDTQYF.

V is TRBV7-3 and J is TRBJ2-5; D possibly corresponds to TRBD2 (6 bases). The CDR3 covers 15 residues. V was trimmed by 2 bases and J by 2 bases, leaving 12 bases between them. Germline CDR1 is SGHTA and CDR2 is FQGTGA. CDR3 residues: CASSLGWEAQETQYF. The CDR3 DNA reads TGTGCCAGCAGCTTAGGGTGGGAGGCACAAGAGACCCAGTACTTC.

In its sample, this clone was seen many times. The rearrangement uses TRBV7-8 and TRBJ2-2, with 8 bases lining up with TRBD1. J lost 5 bases, V lost 5 bases, and 7 bases had no gene match. Per germline, CDR1 SGHVS and CDR2 FQNEAQ. The CDR3 length is 15 residues. The CDR3 protein is CASSARQGPTGELFF. The DNA of the CDR3 is TGTGCCAGCAGCGCCCGACAGGGGCCAACCGGGGAGCTGTTTTTT.

Turning to this clone: Other DNA sequences from this sample encode an identical CDR3 as well. The rearrangement links TRBV7-2 to TRBJ2-7; possible D gene TRBD2, 5 bases. This CDR3 contains 14 residues. Deletions cut 0 bases from V and 1 base from J, with 7 bases between. CDR1 is SGHTA, CDR2 FQGNSA, per germline. CDR3 amino acids: CASSLARGSYEQYF. Here the CDR3 DNA reads TGTGCCAGCAGCTTAGCTCGGGGTTCCTACGAGCAGTACTTC.

This clone was seen a handful of times. J is TRBJ2-1 and V is TRBV6-5; 10 nucleotides match TRBD1. The CDR3 runs to 15 residues. Germline assignment: CDR1 MNHEY and CDR2 SVGAGI. V was clipped by 6 bases and J by 6 bases; unmatched bases: 8. The CDR3 protein is CASSGSGTGVNEQFF. The CDR3, as DNA: TGTGCCAGCAGCGGATCGGGGACAGGGGTCAATGAGCAGTTCTTC.

The chain carries TRBV4-1 and TRBJ2-2; 10 nucleotides align to TRBD1. The junction had 13 bases not matched to a gene; V was cut back by 2 bases and J by 10 bases. This CDR3 has 17 amino acids. CDR1 and CDR2 from the germline V gene are MGHRA and YSYEKL. For the CDR3, the DNA is TGCGCCAGCAGCCAACTACCGGGACAGGGGTTGGGCGAGGAGCTGTTTTTT. Translating it yields CASSQLPGQGLGEELFF.

The chain carries TRBV7-3 and TRBJ2-1; the match to TRBD2 covers 7 bases. After removal of 2 bases from V and 5 bases from J, the junction contained 3 bases not matched to a gene. Germline values: CDR1 SGHTA, CDR2 FQGTGA. The CDR3 is 14 residues long. The CDR3, as DNA: TGTGCCAGCAGCTTACAGCGGGAAGACAATGAGCAGTTCTTC. Encoded protein: CASSLQREDNEQFF.

Note on this clone: Other nucleotide sequences from this sample produce the same CDR3. The rearrangement joins TRBV6-5 to TRBJ2-7; the D gene is possibly TRBD1 (5 bases). Germline CDR1 and CDR2: MNHEY and SVGAGI. V lost 2 bases and J 3 bases, leaving 8 bases between the germline ends. This CDR3 is 13 amino acids long. CDR3 amino acids: CASSYGQYYEQYF. CDR3 in DNA: TGTGCCAGCAGTTACGGACAATACTACGAGCAGTACTTC.

The V call is TRBV29-1, the J call TRBJ1-1, with D tentatively TRBD1 (6 bases). Trimming took off 4 bases at V and 1 base at J, with 19 bases between the two ends. The CDR3 totals 16 residues. Germline CDR1 is SQVTM and CDR2 is ANQGSEA. This CDR3 is CSVVSRGGEGNTEAFF. The CDR3 DNA is TGCAGCGTTGTTAGCAGAGGGGGGGAGGGGAACACTGAAGCTTTCTTT.

The chain has TRBV13 and TRBJ1-3, with D unresolved. This CDR3 has 17 residues. V shed 1 base and J shed 0 bases, with 13 bases lying between them. Germline loops: CDR1 PRHDT, CDR2 FYEKMQ (reference sequence). DNA of the CDR3: TGTGCCAGCAGCTTAGTGGGAGGGATCAGCTCTGGAAACACCATATATTTT. Its protein product is CASSLVGGISSGNTIYF.

The V gene is TRBV11-3, the J gene TRBJ2-6; D ambiguous. Germline lookup yields CDR1 SGHNT and CDR2 YENEEA. This CDR3 has 18 amino acids. V lost 0 bases, J lost 3 bases, and 15 bases lay in between. CDR3 loop: CASSLEVGAPNGANVLTF. The CDR3 DNA is TGTGCCAGCAGCTTAGAGGTGGGCGCCCCTAATGGGGCCAACGTCCTGACTTTC.